This TCR beta chain was identified in a study of identical twins. TCRdb reprocessed the 5' RACE reads via MiXCR and lists one record per CDR3 protein. The sample holds about 500,000 distinct CDR3 sequences, roughly an eighth seen once. The CDR3 consists of 15 residues. J gave up 4 bases and V 3 bases, and 3 bases lay outside the gene matches. Germline V CDR1 and CDR2: LGHDT, YNNKEL (reference sequence). Study-level findings and limits: The study found excess low generation probability among twin-shared out-of-frame alpha sequences. Fewer insertions marked abundant cord blood beta clonotypes; young adult naive trended weakly, memory not at all. Weaker excess twin sharing was seen among beta out-of-frame sequences.

Everyone who gave samples was a healthy Caucasian. With regard to this clonotype: Its specificity is not known.

The sample was also reused in another study, on yellow fever vaccine responses in identical twins.

The TCR originated in a woman under 30 in good health. This rearrangement joins TRBV3-1 to TRBJ2-2; 9 bases map to TRBD1. Input material: CD4+ T cells sorted from blood. The CDR3 loop is CASSQGQGPTGELFF. The CDR3 DNA sequence: TGTGCCAGCAGCCAGGGACAGGGACCCACCGGGGAGCTGTTTTTT.